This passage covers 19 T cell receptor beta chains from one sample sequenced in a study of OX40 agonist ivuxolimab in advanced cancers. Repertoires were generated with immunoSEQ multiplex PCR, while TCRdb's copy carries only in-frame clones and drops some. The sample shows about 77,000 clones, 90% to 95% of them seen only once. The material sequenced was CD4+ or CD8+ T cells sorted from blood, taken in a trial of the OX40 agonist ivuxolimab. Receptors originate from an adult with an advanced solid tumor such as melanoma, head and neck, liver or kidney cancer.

The CDR3 here is CASRPSGGHMNTEAFF. In DNA form, the CDR3 reads TGCGCCAGCAGACCCTCGGGGGGGCACATGAACACTGAAGCTTTCTTT. The genes are TRBV5-1 and TRBJ1-1; weak D call: TRBD1 (6 bases). Trimming shortened V by 5 bases and J by 0 bases, and 17 bases separated the two germline ends. The CDR3 is 16 residues long. Germline values: CDR1 SGHRS, CDR2 YFSETQ.

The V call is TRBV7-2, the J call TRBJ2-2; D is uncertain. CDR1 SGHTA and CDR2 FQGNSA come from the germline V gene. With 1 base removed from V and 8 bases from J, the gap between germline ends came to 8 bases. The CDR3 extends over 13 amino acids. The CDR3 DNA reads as TGTGCCAGCAGCTTAGTCCTTTCAGGGGAGCTGTTTTTT. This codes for CASSLVLSGELFF.

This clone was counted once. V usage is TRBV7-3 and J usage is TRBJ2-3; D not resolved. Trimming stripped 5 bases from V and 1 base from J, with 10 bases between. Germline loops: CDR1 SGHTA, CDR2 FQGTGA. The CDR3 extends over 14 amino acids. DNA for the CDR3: TGTGCCAGCAGCGTATCCAGAGGCACAGATACGCAGTATTTT. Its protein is CASSVSRGTDTQYF. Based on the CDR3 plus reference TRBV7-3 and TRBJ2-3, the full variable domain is GAGVSQTPSNKVTEKGKYVELRCDPISGHTALYWYRQSLGQGPEFLIYFQGTGAADDSGLPNDRFFAVRPEGSVSTLKIQRTERGDSAVYLCASSVSRGTDTQYFGPGTRLTVL.

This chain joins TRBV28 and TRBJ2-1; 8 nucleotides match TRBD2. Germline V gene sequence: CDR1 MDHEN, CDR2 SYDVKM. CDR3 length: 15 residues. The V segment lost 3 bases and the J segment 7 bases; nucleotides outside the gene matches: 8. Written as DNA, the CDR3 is TGTGCCAGCAGTTTGCCCCGGGGGGGTTGGAATGAGCAGTTCTTC. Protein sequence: CASSLPRGGWNEQFF.

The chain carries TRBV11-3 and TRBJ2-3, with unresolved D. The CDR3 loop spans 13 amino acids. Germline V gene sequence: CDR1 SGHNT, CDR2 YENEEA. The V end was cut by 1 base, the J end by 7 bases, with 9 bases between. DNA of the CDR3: TGTGCCAGCAGCTTAGGAGGCGGCTATACGCAGTATTTT. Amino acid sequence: CASSLGGGYTQYF.

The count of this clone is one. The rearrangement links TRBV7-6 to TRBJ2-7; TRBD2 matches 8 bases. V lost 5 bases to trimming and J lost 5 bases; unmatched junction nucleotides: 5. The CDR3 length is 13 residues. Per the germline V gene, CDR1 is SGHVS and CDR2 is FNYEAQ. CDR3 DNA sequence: TGTGCCAGCAGCCCCCGGGAGGGGCACGAGCAGTACTTC. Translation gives CASSPREGHEQYF.

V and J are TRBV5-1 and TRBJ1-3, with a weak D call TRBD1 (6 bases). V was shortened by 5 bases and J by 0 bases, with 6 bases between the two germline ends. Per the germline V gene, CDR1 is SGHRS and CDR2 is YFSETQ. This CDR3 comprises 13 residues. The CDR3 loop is CASRDSSGNTIYF. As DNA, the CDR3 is TGCGCCAGCAGGGACAGCTCTGGAAACACCATATATTTT.

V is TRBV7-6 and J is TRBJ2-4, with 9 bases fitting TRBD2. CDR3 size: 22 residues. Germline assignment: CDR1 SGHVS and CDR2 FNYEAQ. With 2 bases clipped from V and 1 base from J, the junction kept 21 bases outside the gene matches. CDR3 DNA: TGTGCCAGCAGCTTACCGGTCACCCTGCGGGAGGGCCGGAGGAGGGCCAAAAACATTCAGTACTTC. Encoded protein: CASSLPVTLREGRRRAKNIQYF.

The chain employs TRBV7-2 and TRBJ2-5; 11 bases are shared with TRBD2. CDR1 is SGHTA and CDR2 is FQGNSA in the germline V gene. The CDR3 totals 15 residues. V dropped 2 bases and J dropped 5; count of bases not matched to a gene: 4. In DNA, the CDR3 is TGTGCCAGCAGCTTAATAGCGGGAGGGTTGGAGACCCAGTACTTC. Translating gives CASSLIAGGLETQYF.

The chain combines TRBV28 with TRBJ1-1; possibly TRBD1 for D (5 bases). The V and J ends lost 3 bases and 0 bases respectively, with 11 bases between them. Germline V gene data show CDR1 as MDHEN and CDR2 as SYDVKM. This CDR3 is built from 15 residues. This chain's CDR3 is CASSFGGAVNTEAFF. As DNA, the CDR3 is TGTGCCAGCAGTTTTGGGGGAGCGGTGAACACTGAAGCTTTCTTT. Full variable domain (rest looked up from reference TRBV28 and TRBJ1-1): DVKVTQSSRYLVKRTGEKVFLECVQDMDHENMFWYRQDPGLGLRLIYFSYDVKMKEKGDIPEGYSVSREKKERFSLILESASTNQTSMYLCASSFGGAVNTEAFFGQGTRLTVV.

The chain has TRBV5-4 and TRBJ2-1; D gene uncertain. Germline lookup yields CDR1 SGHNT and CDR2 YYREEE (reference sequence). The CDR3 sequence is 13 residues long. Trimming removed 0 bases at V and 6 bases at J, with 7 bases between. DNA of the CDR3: TGTGCCAGCAGCTTGGTCGGAACCAATGAGCAGTTCTTC. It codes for CASSLVGTNEQFF.

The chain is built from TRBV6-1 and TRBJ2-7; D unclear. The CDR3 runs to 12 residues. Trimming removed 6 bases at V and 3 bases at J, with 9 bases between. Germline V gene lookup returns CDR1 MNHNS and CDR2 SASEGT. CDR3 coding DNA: TGTGCCAGCAGGTCAGAGGACTACGAGCAGTACTTC. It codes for CASRSEDYEQYF.

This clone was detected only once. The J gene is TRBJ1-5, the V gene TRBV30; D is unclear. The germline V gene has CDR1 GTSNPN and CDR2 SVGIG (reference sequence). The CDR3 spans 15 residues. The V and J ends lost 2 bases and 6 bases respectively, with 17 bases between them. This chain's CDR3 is CAWSSGRVSGQPQHF. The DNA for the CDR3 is TGTGCCTGGAGTTCGGGTAGGGTGTCTGGTCAGCCCCAGCATTTT.

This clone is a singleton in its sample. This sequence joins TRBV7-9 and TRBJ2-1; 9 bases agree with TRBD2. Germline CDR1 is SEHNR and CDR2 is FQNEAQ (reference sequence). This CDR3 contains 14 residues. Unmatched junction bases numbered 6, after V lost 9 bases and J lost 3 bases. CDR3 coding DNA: TGTGCCAGTTTGCGGCGGGAGGGCTACAATGAGCAGTTCTTC. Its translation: CASLRREGYNEQFF.

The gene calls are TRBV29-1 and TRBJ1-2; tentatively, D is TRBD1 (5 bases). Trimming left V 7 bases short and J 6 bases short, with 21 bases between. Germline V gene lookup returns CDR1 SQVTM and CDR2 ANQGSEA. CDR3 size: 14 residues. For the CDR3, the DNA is TGCAGCGCGACGGACTTGCCTAAAGGGGATGGCTACACCTTC. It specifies CSATDLPKGDGYTF.

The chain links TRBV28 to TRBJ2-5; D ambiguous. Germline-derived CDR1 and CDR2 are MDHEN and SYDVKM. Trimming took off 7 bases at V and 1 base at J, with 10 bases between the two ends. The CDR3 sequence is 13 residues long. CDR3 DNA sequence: TGTGCCAGCAATCCTCGGTTCCAAGAGACCCAGTACTTC. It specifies CASNPRFQETQYF.

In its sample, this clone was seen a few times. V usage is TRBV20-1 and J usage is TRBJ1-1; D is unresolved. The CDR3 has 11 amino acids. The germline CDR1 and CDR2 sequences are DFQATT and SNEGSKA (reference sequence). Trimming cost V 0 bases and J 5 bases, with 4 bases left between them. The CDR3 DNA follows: TGCAGTGCTAGAGATGGGACTGAAGCTTTCTTT. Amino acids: CSARDGTEAFF.

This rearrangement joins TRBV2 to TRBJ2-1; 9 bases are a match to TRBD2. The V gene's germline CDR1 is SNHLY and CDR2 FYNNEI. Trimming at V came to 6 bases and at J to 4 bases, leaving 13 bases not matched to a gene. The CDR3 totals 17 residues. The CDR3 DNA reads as TGTGCCAGCAGAAACCCCGGGACTAGCCGACTTTACAATGAGCAGTTCTTC. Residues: CASRNPGTSRLYNEQFF. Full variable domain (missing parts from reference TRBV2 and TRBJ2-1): EPEVTQTPSHQVTQMGQEVILRCVPISNHLYFYWYRQILGQKVEFLVSFYNNEISEKSEIFDDQFSVERPDGSNFTLKIRSTKLEDSAMYFCASRNPGTSRLYNEQFFGPGTRLTVL.

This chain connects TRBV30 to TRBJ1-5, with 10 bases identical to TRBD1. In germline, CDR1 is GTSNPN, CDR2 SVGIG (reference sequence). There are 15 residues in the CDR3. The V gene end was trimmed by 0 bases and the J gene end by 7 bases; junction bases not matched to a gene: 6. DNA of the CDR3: TGTGCCTGGAGTGTACATCGGACAGGGGGGCAGCCCCAGCATTTT. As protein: CAWSVHRTGGQPQHF.